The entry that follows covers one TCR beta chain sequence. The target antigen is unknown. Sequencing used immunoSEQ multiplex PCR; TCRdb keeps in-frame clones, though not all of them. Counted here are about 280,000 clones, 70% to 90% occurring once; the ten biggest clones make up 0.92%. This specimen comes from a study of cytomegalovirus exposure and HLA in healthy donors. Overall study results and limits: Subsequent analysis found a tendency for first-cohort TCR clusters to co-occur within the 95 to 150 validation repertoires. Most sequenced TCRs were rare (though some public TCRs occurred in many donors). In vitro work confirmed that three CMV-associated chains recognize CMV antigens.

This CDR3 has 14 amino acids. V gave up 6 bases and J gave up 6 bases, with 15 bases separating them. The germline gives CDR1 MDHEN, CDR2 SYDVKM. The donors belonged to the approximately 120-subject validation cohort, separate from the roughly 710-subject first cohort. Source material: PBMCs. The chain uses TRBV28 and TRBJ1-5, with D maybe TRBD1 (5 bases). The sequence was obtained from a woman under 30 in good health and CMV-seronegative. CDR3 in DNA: TGTGCCAGCAGCTATTCGGGGGGATTTCAGCCCCAGCATTTT. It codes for CASSYSGGFQPQHF. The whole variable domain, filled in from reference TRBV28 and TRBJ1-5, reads DVKVTQSSRYLVKRTGEKVFLECVQDMDHENMFWYRQDPGLGLRLIYFSYDVKMKEKGDIPEGYSVSREKKERFSLILESASTNQTSMYLCASSYSGGFQPQHFGDGTRLSIL.